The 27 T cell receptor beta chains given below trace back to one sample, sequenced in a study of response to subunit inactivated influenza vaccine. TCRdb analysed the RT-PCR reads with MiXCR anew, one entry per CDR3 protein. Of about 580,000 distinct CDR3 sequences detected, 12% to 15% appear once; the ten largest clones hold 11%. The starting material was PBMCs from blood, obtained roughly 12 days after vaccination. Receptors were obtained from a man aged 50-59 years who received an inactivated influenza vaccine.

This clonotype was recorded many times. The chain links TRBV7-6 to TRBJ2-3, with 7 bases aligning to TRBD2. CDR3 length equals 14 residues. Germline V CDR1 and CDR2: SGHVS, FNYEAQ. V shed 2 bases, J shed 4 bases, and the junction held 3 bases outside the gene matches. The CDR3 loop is CASSLNLAADTQYF. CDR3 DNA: TGTGCCAGCAGCTTAAACCTAGCGGCAGATACGCAGTATTTT. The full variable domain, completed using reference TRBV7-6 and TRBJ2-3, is GAGVSQSPRYKVTKRGQDVALRCDPISGHVSLYWYRQALGQGPEFLTYFNYEAQQDKSGLPNDRFSAERPEGSISTLTIQRTEQRDSAMYRCASSLNLAADTQYFGPGTRLTVL.

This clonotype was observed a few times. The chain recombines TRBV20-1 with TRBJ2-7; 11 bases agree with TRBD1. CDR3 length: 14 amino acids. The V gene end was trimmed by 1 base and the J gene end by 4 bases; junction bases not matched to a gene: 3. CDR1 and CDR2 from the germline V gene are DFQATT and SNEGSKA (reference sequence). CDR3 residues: CSARGTGGNYEQYF. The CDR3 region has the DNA TGCAGTGCTAGAGGGACAGGGGGCAATTACGAGCAGTACTTC.

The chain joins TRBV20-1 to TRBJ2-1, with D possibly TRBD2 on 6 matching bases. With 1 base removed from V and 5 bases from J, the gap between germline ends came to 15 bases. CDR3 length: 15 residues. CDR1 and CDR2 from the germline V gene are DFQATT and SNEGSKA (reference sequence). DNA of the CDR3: TGCAGTGCTAGAGTAGCGGAGGGCTTTAACAATGAGCAGTTCTTC. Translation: CSARVAEGFNNEQFF.

CDR3 nucleotides: TGCGCCAGCAGCTTGGTCGAGACTAGCATCAATGAGCAGTTCTTC. Its protein is CASSLVETSINEQFF. The chain couples TRBV5-1 to TRBJ2-1; 7 nucleotides align to TRBD2. Trimming took 0 bases from V and 6 from J; bases not matched to a gene: 6. Looked up from germline, CDR1 is SGHRS and CDR2 is YFSETQ. This CDR3 spans 15 amino acids.

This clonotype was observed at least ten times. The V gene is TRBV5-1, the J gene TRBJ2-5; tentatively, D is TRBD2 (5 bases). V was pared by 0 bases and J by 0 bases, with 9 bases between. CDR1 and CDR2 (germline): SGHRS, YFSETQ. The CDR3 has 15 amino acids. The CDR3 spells CASSLGSGYQETQYF. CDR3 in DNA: TGCGCCAGCAGCTTGGGGAGCGGATACCAAGAGACCCAGTACTTC.

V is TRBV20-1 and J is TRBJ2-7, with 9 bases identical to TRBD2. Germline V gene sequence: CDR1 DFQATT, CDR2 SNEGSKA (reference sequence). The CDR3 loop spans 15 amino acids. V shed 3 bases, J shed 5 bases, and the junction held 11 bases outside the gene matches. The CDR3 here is CSASYSGSFGNEQYF. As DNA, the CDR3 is TGCAGTGCTAGTTATAGCGGGAGTTTTGGCAACGAGCAGTACTTC.

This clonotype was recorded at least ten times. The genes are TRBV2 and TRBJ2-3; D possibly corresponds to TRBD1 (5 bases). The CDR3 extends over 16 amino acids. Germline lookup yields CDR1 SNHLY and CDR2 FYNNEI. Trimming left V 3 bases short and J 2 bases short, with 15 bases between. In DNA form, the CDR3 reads TGTGCCAGCAGTGATATAAGGGGCACCTTCACAGATACGCAGTATTTT. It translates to CASSDIRGTFTDTQYF.

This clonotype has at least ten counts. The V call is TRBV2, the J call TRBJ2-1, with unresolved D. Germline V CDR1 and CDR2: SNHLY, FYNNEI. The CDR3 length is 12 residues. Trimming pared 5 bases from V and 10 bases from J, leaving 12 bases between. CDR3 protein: CASSLEAREQFF. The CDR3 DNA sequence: TGTGCCAGCAGTCTCGAAGCGAGAGAGCAGTTCTTC.

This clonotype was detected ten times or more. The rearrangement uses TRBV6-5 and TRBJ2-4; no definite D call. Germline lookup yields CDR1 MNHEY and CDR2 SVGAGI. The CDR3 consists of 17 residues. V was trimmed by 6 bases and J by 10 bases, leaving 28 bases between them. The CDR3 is CASSKDPDRPRWGIQYF. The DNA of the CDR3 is TGTGCCAGCAGCAAAGACCCGGACCGGCCTAGGTGGGGTATTCAGTACTTC.

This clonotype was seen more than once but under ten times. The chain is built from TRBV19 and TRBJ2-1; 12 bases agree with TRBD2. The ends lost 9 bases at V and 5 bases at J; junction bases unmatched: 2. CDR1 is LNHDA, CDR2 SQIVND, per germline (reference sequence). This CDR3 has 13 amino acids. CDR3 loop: CASTSGRNNEQFF. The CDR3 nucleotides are TGTGCCAGCACTAGCGGGAGGAACAATGAGCAGTTCTTC.

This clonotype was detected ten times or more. The CDR3 DNA follows: TGTGCCAGCAGCTGGGGGACTAGCGGGACCGGGGAGCTGTTTTTT. Protein product: CASSWGTSGTGELFF. This chain uses TRBV5-6 with TRBJ2-2; 12 bases fit TRBD2. The junction had 2 bases not matched to a gene; V was cut back by 3 bases and J by 5 bases. Germline CDR1 reads SGHDT; CDR2 reads YYEEEE. This CDR3 comprises 15 residues.

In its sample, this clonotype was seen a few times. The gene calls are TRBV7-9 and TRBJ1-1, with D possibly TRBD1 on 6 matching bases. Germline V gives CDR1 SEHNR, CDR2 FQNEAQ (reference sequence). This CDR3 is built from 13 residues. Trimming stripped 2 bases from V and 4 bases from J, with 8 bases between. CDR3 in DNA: TGTGCCAGCAGCTTATTACAGGGCACTGAAGCTTTCTTT. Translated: CASSLLQGTEAFF.

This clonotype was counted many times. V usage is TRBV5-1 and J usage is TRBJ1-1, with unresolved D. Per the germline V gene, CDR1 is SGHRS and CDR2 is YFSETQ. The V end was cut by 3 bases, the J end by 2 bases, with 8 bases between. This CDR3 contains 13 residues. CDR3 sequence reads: CASSSTLNTEAFF. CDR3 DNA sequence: TGCGCCAGCAGCTCCACACTTAACACTGAAGCTTTCTTT. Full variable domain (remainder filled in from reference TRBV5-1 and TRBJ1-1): KAGVTQTPRYLIKTRGQQVTLSCSPISGHRSVSWYQQTPGQGLQFLFEYFSETQRNKGNFPGRFSGRQFSNSRSEMNVSTLELGDSALYLCASSSTLNTEAFFGQGTRLTVV.

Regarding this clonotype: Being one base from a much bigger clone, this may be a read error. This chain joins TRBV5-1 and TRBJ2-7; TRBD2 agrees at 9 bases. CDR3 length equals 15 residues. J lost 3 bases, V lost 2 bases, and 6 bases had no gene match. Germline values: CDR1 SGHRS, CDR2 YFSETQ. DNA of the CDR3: TGCGCCAGCAGCTTCGGGACTAGCTGGGTCTACGAGCAGTACTTC. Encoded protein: CASSFGTSWVYEQYF.

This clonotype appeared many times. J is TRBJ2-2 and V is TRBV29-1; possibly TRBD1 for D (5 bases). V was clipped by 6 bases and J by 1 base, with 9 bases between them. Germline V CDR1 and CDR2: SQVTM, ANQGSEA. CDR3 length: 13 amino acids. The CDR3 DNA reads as TGCAGCGTCGCAGACAGGAACACCGGGGAGCTGTTTTTT. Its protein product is CSVADRNTGELFF.

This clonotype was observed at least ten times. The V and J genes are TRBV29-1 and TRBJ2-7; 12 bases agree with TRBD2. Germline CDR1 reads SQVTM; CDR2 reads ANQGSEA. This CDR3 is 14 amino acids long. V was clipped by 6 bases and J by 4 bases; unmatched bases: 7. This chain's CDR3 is CSVGLAGPVYEQYF. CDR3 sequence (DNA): TGCAGCGTGGGACTAGCGGGCCCCGTTTACGAGCAGTACTTC.

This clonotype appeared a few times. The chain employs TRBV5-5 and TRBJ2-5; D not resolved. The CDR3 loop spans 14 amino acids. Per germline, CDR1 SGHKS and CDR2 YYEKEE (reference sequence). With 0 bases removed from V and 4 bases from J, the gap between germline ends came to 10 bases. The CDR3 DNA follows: TGTGCCAGCAGCTTGGAGATCCACTCAGAGACCCAGTACTTC. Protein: CASSLEIHSETQYF.

CDR3 DNA: TGTGCCAGCGCTTCCAGGTCCGCGAACACCGGGGAGCTGTTTTTT. The encoded protein is CASASRSANTGELFF. The V call is TRBV7-2, the J call TRBJ2-2; D unclear. CDR3 length equals 15 residues. V lost 8 bases and J lost 0, with 13 bases in between. Germline CDR1 and CDR2: SGHTA and FQGNSA. The variable domain in full, completed from reference TRBV7-2 and TRBJ2-2, reads GAGVSQSPSNKVTEKGKDVELRCDPISGHTALYWYRQSLGQGLEFLIYFQGNSAPDKSGLPSDRFSAERTGGSVSTLTIQRTQQEDSAVYLCASASRSANTGELFFGEGSRLTVL.

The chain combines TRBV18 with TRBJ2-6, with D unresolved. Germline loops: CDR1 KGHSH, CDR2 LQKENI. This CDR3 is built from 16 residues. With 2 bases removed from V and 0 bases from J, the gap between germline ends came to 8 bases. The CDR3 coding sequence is TGTGCCAGCTCACCAATAAAGGGCTCTGGGGCCAACGTCCTGACTTTC. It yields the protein CASSPIKGSGANVLTF.

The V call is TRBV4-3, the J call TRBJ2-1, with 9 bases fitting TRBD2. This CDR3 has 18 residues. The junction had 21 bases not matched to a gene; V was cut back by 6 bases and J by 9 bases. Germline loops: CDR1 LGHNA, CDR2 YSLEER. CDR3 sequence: CASSPYYGLARGPSEQFF. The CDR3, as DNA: TGCGCCAGCAGTCCTTACTACGGACTAGCGCGAGGGCCCAGTGAGCAGTTCTTC.

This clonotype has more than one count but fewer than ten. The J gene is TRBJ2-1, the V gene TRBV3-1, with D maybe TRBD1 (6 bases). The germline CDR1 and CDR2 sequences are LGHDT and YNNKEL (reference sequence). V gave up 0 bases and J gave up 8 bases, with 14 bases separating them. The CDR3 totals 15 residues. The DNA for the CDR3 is TGTGCCAGCAGCCAAGAATGGGGACAACGCCATGAGCAGTTCTTC. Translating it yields CASSQEWGQRHEQFF.

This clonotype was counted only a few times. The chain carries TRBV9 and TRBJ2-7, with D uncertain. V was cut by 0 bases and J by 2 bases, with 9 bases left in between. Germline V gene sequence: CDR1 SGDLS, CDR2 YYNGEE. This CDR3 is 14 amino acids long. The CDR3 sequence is CASSVEWLPYEQYF. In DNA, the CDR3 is TGTGCCAGCAGCGTAGAGTGGCTCCCCTACGAGCAGTACTTC.

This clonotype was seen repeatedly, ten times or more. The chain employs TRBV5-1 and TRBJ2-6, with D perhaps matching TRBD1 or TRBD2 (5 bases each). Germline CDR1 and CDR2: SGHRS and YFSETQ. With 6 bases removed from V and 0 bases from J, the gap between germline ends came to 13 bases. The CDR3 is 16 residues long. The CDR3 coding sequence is TGCGCCAGCACCCCAGAGGGGAGCTCTGGGGCCAACGTCCTGACTTTC. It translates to CASTPEGSSGANVLTF.

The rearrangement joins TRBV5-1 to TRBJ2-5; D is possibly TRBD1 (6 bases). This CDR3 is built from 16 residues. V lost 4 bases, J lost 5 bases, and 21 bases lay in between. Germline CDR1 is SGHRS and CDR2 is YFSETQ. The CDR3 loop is CASSPSDRRMRETQYF. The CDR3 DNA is TGCGCCAGCAGCCCTTCCGACAGGCGGATGCGCGAGACCCAGTACTTC.

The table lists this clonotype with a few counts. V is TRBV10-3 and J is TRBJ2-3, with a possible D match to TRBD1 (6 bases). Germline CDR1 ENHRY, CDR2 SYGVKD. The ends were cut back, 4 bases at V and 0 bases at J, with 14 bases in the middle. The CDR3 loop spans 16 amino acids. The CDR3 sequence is CAISADRLSSTDTQYF. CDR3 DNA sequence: TGTGCCATCAGTGCTGACAGGCTTTCGAGCACAGATACGCAGTATTTT.

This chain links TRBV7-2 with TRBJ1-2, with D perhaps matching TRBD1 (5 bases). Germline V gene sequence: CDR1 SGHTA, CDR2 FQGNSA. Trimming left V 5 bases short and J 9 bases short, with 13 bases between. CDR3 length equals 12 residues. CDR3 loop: CASSGEGRRYTF. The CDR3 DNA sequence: TGTGCCAGCAGCGGCGAGGGACGGCGCTACACCTTC. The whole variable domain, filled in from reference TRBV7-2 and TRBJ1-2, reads GAGVSQSPSNKVTEKGKDVELRCDPISGHTALYWYRQSLGQGLEFLIYFQGNSAPDKSGLPSDRFSAERTGGSVSTLTIQRTQQEDSAVYLCASSGEGRRYTFGSGTRLTVV.

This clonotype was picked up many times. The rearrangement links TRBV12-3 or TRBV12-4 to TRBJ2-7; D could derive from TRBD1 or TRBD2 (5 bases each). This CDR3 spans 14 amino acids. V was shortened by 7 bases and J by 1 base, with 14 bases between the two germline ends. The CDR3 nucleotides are TGTGCCAGCACCCGAGGGGACGATTCCTACGAGCAGTACTTC. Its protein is CASTRGDDSYEQYF.